This T cell receptor beta chain originates from a study of Tregs in tolerant kidney transplant recipients. The study, taken as a whole, reports: Changing PCR primers prevented nucleotide comparison between some patients' samples.

Concerning this clone: Its antigen is not identified.

The CDR3 runs to 14 residues. The V and J ends lost 4 bases and 3 bases, in that order; junction bases with no gene match: 3. Germline V lookup: CDR1 SGHRS, CDR2 YFSETQ. Using immunoSEQ multiplex PCR, the repertoire was profiled, and TCRdb retains in-frame clones only, with some absent. The table records approximately 98,000 clones, 90% of them present only once. The specimen was CD4+ T cells from blood, collected before the transplant. This receptor was taken from a human donor who received a combined kidney and bone marrow transplant. V usage is TRBV5-1 and J usage is TRBJ1-1, with TRBD1 matching over 10 bases. In DNA form, the CDR3 reads TGCGCCAGCAGCCTGGGACAGGGGTACACTGAAGCTTTCTTT. Amino acid sequence: CASSLGQGYTEAFF.